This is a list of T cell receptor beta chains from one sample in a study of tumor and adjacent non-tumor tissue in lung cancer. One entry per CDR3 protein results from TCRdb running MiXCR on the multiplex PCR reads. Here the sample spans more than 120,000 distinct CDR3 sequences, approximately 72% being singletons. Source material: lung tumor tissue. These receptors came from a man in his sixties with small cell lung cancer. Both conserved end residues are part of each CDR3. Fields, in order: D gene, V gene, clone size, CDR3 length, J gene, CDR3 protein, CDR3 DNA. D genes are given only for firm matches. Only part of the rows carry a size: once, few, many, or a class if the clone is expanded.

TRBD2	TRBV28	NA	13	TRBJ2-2	CATRLASTGELFF	TGTGCCACCCGACTAGCGAGTACCGGGGAGCTGTTTTTT
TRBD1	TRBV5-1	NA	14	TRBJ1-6	CASSKDRDNSPLHF	TGCGCCAGCAGCAAGGACAGGGATAATTCACCCCTCCACTTT
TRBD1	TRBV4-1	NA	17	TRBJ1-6	CASSQLQGTGVNSPLHF	TGCGCCAGCAGCCAATTACAGGGGACAGGGGTGAATTCACCTCTCCACTTT
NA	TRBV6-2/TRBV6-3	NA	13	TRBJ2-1	CDGSTGPNDDQFF	TGTGACGGCAGTACCGGTCCTAACGATGACCAGTTCTTC
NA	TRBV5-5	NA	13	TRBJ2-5	CAGSLVAPGTQYF	TGTGCCGGCAGCTTGGTGGCTCCAGGAACCCAGTACTTC
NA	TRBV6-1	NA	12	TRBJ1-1	CASHRGKTEDFF	TGTGCCAGCCACCGGGGCAAGACTGAAGATTTCTTT
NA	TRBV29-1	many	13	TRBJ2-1	CSVEERPQGEQFF	TGCAGCGTTGAAGAGCGCCCTCAGGGTGAGCAGTTCTTC
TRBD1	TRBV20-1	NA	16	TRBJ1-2	CSANGTGAYSGYGHTF	TGCAGTGCTAATGGGACAGGGGCATACTCTGGCTATGGCCACACCTTC
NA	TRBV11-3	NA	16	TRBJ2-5	CANSPVTDLYQETQYF	TGTGCCAACAGCCCAGTGACAGATTTGTACCAAGAGACCCAGTACTTC
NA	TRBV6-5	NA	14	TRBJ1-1	CASSYSNRDTETFF	TGTGCAAGCAGTTACTCGAACAGGGACACCGAAACTTTCTTT
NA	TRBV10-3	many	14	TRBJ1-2	CAIRWEQDNYGYTF	TGTGCCATCAGGTGGGAACAGGACAACTATGGCTACACCTTC